These 16 T cell receptor beta chains share one sample of origin, sequenced in a study of T-cell memory formation after mild COVID-19. TCRdb reanalysed the 5' RACE reads using MiXCR and keeps one entry per CDR3 protein. The data hold 200,000 to 250,000 distinct CDR3 sequences, with 9.5% to 10% observed a single time. Material: PBMCs or a T cell subset sorted from them (not recorded which). The source of these receptors is a man aged 18 to 29 who had mild COVID-19 (a few samples of this study predate the infection). Cell type and time point are not known.

This chain uses TRBV20-1 with TRBJ2-1; the match to TRBD1 covers 7 bases. The CDR3 has 13 residues. Per the germline V gene, CDR1 is DFQATT and CDR2 is SNEGSKA (reference sequence). Trimming removed 5 bases from V and 7 bases from J; junction bases left unmatched: 8. The DNA of the CDR3 is TGCAGTGCTCCCCCGACAGGGTGGAATGAGCAGTTCTTC. It codes for CSAPPTGWNEQFF.

This clonotype occurred many times. J is TRBJ2-5 and V is TRBV7-7; 10 bases match TRBD1. The germline CDR1 and CDR2 sequences are SSHAT and FNYEAQ (reference sequence). The CDR3 length is 18 residues. V lost 3 bases, J lost 4 bases, and 14 bases stayed unmatched. This CDR3 reads CASSLFAPGTGDGETQYF. CDR3 sequence (DNA): TGTGCCAGCAGCTTGTTCGCCCCCGGGACAGGGGATGGAGAGACCCAGTACTTC.

There are a few counts of this clonotype. The V and J genes are TRBV12-3 or TRBV12-4 and TRBJ2-2; D gene unclear. The CDR3 totals 12 residues. The CDR3 is CAWASGTGELFF. In DNA form, the CDR3 reads TGTGCTTGGGCTTCCGGTACCGGGGAGCTGTTTTTT.

In this sample, this clonotype turned up a few times. The V call is TRBV18, the J call TRBJ1-6, with a tentative D call TRBD1 (5 bases). V lost 0 bases and J 7 bases, leaving 7 bases between the germline ends. CDR3 length equals 14 residues. Germline CDR1 is KGHSH and CDR2 is LQKENI. The CDR3 DNA reads TGTGCCAGCTCACCACCAGGGGACAATTCACCCCTCCACTTT. Its protein is CASSPPGDNSPLHF.

This chain connects TRBV18 to TRBJ1-3; D uncertain. Per the germline V gene, CDR1 is KGHSH and CDR2 is LQKENI. This CDR3 comprises 13 residues. Trimming pared 4 bases from V and 3 bases from J, leaving 7 bases between. The CDR3 spells CASSLQDGNTIYF. In nucleotides, the CDR3 is TGTGCCAGCTCACTCCAGGATGGAAACACCATATATTTT.

This clonotype was detected only a few times. This sequence joins TRBV20-1 and TRBJ2-3; TRBD2 aligns across 12 bases. V lost 1 base and J lost 5; bases outside the gene matches: 7. Per the germline V gene, CDR1 is DFQATT and CDR2 is SNEGSKA (reference sequence). This CDR3 contains 16 residues. The CDR3, as DNA: TGCAGTGCTAGAGGTTCTAGCGGGGGGGCCATAGATACGCAGTATTTT. This translates into CSARGSSGGAIDTQYF.

The chain uses TRBV4-3 and TRBJ2-1; no definite D call. Per germline, CDR1 LGHNA and CDR2 YSLEER. The V gene lost 0 bases and the J gene lost 7 bases, with 7 bases spanning the gap. This CDR3 has 13 residues. The CDR3 DNA is TGCGCCAGCAGCCAAGATGCCGAGAATGAGCAGTTCTTC. This codes for CASSQDAENEQFF.

Many counts were recorded for this clonotype. The chain uses TRBV7-2 and TRBJ2-4; D is unclear. Germline CDR1 reads SGHTA; CDR2 reads FQGNSA. Deletions cut 5 bases from V and 0 bases from J, with 11 bases between. The CDR3 consists of 15 residues. CDR3 region: CASSPPRTAKNIQYF. DNA for the CDR3: TGTGCCAGCAGCCCCCCCAGGACAGCCAAAAACATTCAGTACTTC.

This clonotype was picked up many times. The rearrangement links TRBV6-5 to TRBJ2-5; TRBD2 aligns across 14 bases. This CDR3 contains 14 residues. The junction had 3 bases not matched to a gene; V was cut back by 7 bases and J by 5 bases. Germline CDR1 reads MNHEY; CDR2 reads SVGAGI. Here the CDR3 reads CASTRLAGGETQYF. Written as DNA, the CDR3 is TGTGCCAGCACTAGACTAGCGGGGGGGGAGACCCAGTACTTC.

This clonotype was picked up many times. The V and J genes are TRBV25-1 and TRBJ1-6; TRBD1 agrees at 8 bases. V lost 5 bases, J lost 6 bases, and 3 bases stayed unmatched. Per the germline V gene, CDR1 is MGHDK and CDR2 is SYGVNS. The CDR3 spans 14 residues. The CDR3 loop is CASSSTGGNSPLHF. For the CDR3, the DNA is TGTGCCAGCAGTTCCACAGGGGGTAATTCACCCCTCCACTTT.

At least ten counts were recorded for this clonotype. The chain carries TRBV20-1 and TRBJ2-1; no clear D. There are 16 residues in the CDR3. The V end lost 0 bases, the J end lost 3 bases, and 15 bases lay between the germline ends. From germline, CDR1 is DFQATT and CDR2 SNEGSKA (reference sequence). The CDR3 loop reads CSARDGRRDHYNEQFF. CDR3 nucleotide sequence: TGCAGTGCTAGAGATGGGCGGAGAGACCACTACAATGAGCAGTTCTTC.

This clonotype has only a few counts. The chain carries TRBV6-6 and TRBJ1-5; D possibly corresponds to TRBD1 (6 bases). V dropped 11 bases and J dropped 0 bases, with 11 bases sitting between them. CDR1 is MNHNY and CDR2 is SVGAGI in the germline V gene (reference sequence). The CDR3 consists of 13 residues. The CDR3 DNA reads as TGTGCCCTAGGACAGAATAGCAATCAGCCCCAGCATTTT. As protein: CALGQNSNQPQHF.

This clonotype was observed a few times. The V and J genes are TRBV30 and TRBJ2-7; the match to TRBD2 covers 10 bases. V shed 3 bases and J 6 bases; nucleotides not matched to a gene: 2. This CDR3 comprises 12 residues. Germline-derived CDR1 and CDR2 are GTSNPN and SVGIG (reference sequence). The CDR3 protein is CAWSLAGGEQYF. As DNA, the CDR3 is TGTGCCTGGAGCTTAGCGGGGGGCGAGCAGTACTTC.

The V gene is TRBV20-1, the J gene TRBJ2-7; 8 bases map to TRBD2. V was clipped by 0 bases and J by 3 bases; unmatched bases: 10. Germline CDR1 reads DFQATT; CDR2 reads SNEGSKA (reference sequence). The CDR3 has 16 amino acids. CDR3 DNA: TGCAGTGCTAGAGATGCGGGGGGTCCCCCTAACTACGAGCAGTACTTC. Amino acid sequence: CSARDAGGPPNYEQYF.

The chain carries TRBV20-1 and TRBJ2-1, with D unclear. CDR3 length equals 16 residues. V lost 3 bases and J lost 5, with 20 bases in between. Per germline, CDR1 DFQATT and CDR2 SNEGSKA (reference sequence). CDR3 nucleotide sequence: TGCAGTGCTAGGACTCCAAACATGGGTAATAACAATGAGCAGTTCTTC. It is translated as CSARTPNMGNNNEQFF.

This clonotype was detected many times. The chain's CDR3 is CASSWTSGVSNEQFF. CDR3 nucleotide sequence: TGTGCCAGCAGCTGGACTAGCGGGGTGTCCAATGAGCAGTTCTTC. The gene calls are TRBV7-2 and TRBJ2-1; 12 nucleotides align to TRBD2. The germline V gene has CDR1 SGHTA and CDR2 FQGNSA. The CDR3 consists of 15 residues. Trimming removed 4 bases from V and 6 bases from J; junction bases left unmatched: 4.